At least ten counts were recorded for the clone carrying this T cell receptor (beta chain). Its target is not known. The data derive from a study of T-cell reconstitution after alpha-beta-depleted transplantation in children. The study, taken as a whole, reports: Fresh T-cell production supplied most of the T-cell counts and diversity seen one year after transplant. Some patients' high day-60 TCRbeta diversity was traced to surviving recipient T cells and thymic progenitors.

V shed 2 bases and J shed 3 bases, with 17 bases lying between them. In germline, CDR1 is DFQATT, CDR2 SNEGSKA (reference sequence). The CDR3 has 16 residues. Preparation of the TCRbeta library involved a method that used unique molecular identifiers. TCRdb processed the PCR reads anew with MiXCR; each CDR3 protein has one entry. The data show a few hundred thousand distinct CDR3 sequences, 11% seen once. The receptor was derived from a child under two years old with acute myeloid leukemia, due to receive a stem cell transplant. This chain uses TRBV20-1 with TRBJ2-1; D is unclear. This specimen was PBMCs, taken before TCRalphabeta/CD19-depleted stem cell transplant. Written as DNA, the CDR3 is TGCAGTGCTAGACCGCTTTTCGAGGAGTACTACAATGAGCAGTTCTTC. This encodes CSARPLFEEYYNEQFF.